This TCR beta chain was sequenced in a study of T cells in Graves' hyperthyroidism and ophthalmopathy. General study points: Among clonotypes expanded in thyroid above 0.001, most were also found in blood.

As regards this clonotype: No antigen is known for it.

Per germline, CDR1 MNHEY and CDR2 SMNVEV (reference sequence). Between the trimmed V and J ends, which lost 4 bases and 5 bases, there was a span of 14 bases. The CDR3 runs to 14 residues. Amplified TCR beta CDR3 regions derived from RNA transcripts. TCR CDR3 underwent first-round RT-PCR with the HTBI primer set. TCRdb re-called the multiplex PCR reads with MiXCR, one entry per CDR3 protein. There are about 500,000 distinct CDR3 sequences in the sample; around 15% occur only once, and around 32% lies in the top ten. The sequenced sample was blood. The sequence came from a woman aged 25 to 39 with Graves' ophthalmopathy. The chain carries TRBV27 and TRBJ2-5; perhaps TRBD2 as D (5 bases). CDR3 DNA sequence: TGTGCCAGCAGTTCCCTCCTGGGCGGGGAGACCCAGTACTTC. Its translation is CASSSLLGGETQYF.